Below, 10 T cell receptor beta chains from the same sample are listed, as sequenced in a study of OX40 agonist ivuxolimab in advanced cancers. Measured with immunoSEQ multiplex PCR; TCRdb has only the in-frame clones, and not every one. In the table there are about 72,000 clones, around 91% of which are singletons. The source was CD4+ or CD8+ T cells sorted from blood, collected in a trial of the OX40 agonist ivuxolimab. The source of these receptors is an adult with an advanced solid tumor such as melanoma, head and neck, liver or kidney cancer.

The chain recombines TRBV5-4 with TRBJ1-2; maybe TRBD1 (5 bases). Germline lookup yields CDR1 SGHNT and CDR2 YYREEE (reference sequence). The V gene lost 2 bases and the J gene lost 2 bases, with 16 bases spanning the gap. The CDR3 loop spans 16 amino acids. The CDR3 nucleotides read TGTGCCAGCAGCTTCAACACCCGGGACGGCAACTATGGCTACACCTTC. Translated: CASSFNTRDGNYGYTF.

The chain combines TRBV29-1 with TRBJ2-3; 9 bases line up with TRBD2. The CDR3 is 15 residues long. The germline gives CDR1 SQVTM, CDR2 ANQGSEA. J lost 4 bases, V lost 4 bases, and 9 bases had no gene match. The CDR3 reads CSVARGSGGSDTQYF. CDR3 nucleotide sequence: TGCAGCGTTGCCCGGGGTAGCGGGGGATCAGATACGCAGTATTTT.

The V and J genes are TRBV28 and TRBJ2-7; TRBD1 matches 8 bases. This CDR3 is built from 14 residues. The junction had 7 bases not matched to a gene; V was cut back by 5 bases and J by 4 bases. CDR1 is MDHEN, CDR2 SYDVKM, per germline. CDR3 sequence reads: CASSPRDRSYEQYF. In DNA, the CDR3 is TGTGCCAGCAGTCCCCGGGACAGGTCATACGAGCAGTACTTC.

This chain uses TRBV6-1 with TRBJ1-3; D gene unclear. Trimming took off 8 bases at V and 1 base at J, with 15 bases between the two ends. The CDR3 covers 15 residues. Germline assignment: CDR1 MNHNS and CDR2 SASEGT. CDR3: CASGREQLSGNTIYF. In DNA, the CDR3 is TGTGCCAGCGGACGTGAACAGTTATCTGGAAACACCATATATTTT.

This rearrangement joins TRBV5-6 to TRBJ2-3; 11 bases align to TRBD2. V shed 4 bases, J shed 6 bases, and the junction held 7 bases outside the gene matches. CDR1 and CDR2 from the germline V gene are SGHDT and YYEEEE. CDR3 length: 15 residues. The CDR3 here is CASSPTSGRSDTQYF. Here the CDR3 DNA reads TGTGCCAGCAGCCCTACTAGCGGGAGAAGTGATACGCAGTATTTT.

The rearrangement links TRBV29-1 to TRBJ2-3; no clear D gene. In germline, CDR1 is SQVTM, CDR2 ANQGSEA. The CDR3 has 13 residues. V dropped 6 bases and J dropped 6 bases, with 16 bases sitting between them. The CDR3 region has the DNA TGCAGCGTGACGGCCCTAGTGGGGGATACGCAGTATTTT. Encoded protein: CSVTALVGDTQYF.

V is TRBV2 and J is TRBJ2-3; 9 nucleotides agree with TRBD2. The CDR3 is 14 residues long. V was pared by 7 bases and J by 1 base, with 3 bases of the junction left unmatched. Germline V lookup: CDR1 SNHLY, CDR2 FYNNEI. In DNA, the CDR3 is TGTGCCAGCAAGCGGGAGGTGGGCACAGATACGCAGTATTTT. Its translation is CASKREVGTDTQYF.

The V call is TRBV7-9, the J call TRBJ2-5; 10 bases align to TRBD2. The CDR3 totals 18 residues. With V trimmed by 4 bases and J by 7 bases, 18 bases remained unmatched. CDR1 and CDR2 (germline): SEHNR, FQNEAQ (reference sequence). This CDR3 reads CASSSRPLAGAPVRTQYF. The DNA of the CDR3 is TGTGCCAGCAGCTCGAGACCCCTAGCGGGGGCCCCAGTTCGGACCCAGTACTTC.

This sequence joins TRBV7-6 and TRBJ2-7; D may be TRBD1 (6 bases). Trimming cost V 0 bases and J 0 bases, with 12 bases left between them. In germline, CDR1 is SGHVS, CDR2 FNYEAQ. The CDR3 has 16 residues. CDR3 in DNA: TGTGCCAGCAGCTTAGCTCGCCAGGGGACCTCCTACGAGCAGTACTTC. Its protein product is CASSLARQGTSYEQYF.

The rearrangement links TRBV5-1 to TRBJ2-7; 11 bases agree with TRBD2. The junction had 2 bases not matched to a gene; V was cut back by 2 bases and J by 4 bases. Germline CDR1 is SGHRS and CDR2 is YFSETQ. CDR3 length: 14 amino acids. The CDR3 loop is CASSFSGGEYEQYF. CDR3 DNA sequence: TGCGCCAGCAGCTTTAGCGGGGGGGAGTACGAGCAGTACTTC.